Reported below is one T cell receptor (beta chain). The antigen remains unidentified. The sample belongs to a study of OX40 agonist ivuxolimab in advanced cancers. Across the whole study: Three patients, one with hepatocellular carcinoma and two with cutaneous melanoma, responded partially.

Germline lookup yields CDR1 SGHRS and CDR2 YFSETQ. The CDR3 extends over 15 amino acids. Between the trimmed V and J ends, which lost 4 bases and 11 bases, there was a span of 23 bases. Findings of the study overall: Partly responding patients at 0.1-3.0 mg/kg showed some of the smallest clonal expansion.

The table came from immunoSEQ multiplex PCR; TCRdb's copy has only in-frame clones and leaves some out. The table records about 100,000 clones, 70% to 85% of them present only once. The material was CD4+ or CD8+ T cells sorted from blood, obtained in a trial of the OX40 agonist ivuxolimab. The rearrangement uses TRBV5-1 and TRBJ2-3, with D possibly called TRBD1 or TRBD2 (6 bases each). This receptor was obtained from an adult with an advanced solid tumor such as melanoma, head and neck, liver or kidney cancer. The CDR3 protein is CASSLVWGARSQQYF. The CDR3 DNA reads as TGCGCCAGCAGCCTGGTATGGGGGGCTCGTAGTCAGCAGTATTTT. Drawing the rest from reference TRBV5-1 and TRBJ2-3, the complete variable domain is KAGVTQTPRYLIKTRGQQVTLSCSPISGHRSVSWYQQTPGQGLQFLFEYFSETQRNKGNFPGRFSGRQFSNSRSEMNVSTLELGDSALYLCASSLVWGARSQQYFGPGTRLTVL.